The source of this T cell receptor beta chain is a study of blood T cells in healthy people across ages. This CDR3 has 16 amino acids. V lost 0 bases and J lost 5, with 19 bases in between. Germline loops: CDR1 DFQATT, CDR2 SNEGSKA (reference sequence). The use of a sample-barcoded 5' primer and a J-beta primer mix characterized a second PCR of roughly 6 to 11 cycles. TCRdb passed the 5' RACE reads through MiXCR, listing each CDR3 protein once. The table includes about 730,000 distinct CDR3 sequences, 40% to 45% detected once. V and J are TRBV20-1 and TRBJ2-5; D gene unclear. The TCR comes from a woman aged 55-70 years in good health. Sequencing was done on a sample of blood. The CDR3 sequence: CSARDGERDGGETQYF. The CDR3 nucleotides are TGCAGTGCTAGAGATGGCGAGCGTGACGGTGGGGAGACCCAGTACTTC.